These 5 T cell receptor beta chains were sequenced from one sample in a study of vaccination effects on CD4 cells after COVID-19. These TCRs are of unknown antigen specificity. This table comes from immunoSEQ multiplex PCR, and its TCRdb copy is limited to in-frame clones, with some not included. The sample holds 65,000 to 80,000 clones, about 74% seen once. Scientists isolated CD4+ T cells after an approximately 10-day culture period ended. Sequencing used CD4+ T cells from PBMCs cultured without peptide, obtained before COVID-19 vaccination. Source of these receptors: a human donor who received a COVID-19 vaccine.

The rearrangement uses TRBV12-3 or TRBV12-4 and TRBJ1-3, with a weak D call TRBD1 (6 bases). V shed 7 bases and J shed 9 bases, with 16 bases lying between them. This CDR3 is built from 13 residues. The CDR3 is CASTDRLTGTIYF. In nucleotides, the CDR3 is TGTGCCAGCACCGACAGGTTGACGGGCACCATATATTTT.

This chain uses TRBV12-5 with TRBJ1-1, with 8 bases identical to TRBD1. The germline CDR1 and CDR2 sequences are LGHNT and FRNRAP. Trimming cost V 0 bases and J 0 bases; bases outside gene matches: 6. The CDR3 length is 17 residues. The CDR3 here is CASGLVLSGQVNTEAFF. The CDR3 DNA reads TGTGCTAGTGGTTTGGTACTTTCGGGACAGGTGAACACTGAAGCTTTCTTT.

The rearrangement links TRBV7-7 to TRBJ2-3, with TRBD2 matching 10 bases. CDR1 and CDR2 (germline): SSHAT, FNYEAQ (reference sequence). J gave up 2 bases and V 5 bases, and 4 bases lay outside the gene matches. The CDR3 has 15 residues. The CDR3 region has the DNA TGTGCCAGCAGCCTTAGCGGGGGGACCACAGATACGCAGTATTTT. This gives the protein CASSLSGGTTDTQYF.

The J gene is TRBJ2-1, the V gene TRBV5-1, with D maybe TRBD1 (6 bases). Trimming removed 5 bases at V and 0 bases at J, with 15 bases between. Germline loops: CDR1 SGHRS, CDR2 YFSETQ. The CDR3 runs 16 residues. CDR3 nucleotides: TGCGCCAGCAGTTTACAAACAGGGAGCTCCTACAATGAGCAGTTCTTC. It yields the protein CASSLQTGSSYNEQFF.

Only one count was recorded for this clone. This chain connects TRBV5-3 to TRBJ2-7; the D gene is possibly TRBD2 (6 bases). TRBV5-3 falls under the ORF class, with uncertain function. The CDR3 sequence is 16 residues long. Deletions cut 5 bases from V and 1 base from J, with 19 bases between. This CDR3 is CARSPSWTNGSYEQYV. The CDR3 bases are TGTGCCAGAAGTCCAAGCTGGACTAACGGATCCTACGAGCAGTACGTC.